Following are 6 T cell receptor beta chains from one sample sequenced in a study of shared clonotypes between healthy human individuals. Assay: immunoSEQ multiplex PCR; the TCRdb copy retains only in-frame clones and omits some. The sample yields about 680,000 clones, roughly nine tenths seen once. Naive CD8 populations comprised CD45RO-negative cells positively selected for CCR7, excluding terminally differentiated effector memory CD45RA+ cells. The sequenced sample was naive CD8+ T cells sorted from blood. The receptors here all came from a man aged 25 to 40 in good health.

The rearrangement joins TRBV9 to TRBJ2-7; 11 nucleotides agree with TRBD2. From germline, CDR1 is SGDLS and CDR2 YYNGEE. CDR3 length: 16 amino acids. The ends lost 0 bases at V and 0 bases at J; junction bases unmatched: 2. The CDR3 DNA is TGTGCCAGCAGCGTAGAAGGGACTAGCGGCTCCTACGAGCAGTACTTC. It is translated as CASSVEGTSGSYEQYF. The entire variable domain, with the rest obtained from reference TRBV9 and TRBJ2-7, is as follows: DSGVTQTPKHLITATGQRVTLRCSPRSGDLSVYWYQQSLDQGLQFLIQYYNGEERAKGNILERFSAQQFPDLHSELNLSSLELGDSALYFCASSVEGTSGSYEQYFGPGTRLTVT.

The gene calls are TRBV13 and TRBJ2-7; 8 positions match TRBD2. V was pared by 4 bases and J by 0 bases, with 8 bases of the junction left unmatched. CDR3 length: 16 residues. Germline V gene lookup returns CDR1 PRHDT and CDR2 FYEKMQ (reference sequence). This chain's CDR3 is CASSYSAGGPSYEQYF. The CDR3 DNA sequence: TGTGCCAGCAGCTATTCGGCGGGAGGACCCTCCTACGAGCAGTACTTC.

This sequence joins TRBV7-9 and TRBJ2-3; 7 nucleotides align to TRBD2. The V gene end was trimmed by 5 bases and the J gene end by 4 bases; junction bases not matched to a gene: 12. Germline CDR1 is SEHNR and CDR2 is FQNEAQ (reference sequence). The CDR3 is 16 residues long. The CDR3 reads CASSATRLAVADTQYF. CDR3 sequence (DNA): TGTGCCAGCAGCGCGACCCGGCTAGCGGTGGCAGATACGCAGTATTTT.

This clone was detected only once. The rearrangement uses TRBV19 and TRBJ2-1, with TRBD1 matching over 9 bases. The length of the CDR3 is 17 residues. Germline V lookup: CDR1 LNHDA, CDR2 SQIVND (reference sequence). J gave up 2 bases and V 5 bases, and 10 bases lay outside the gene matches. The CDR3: CASSFPDRGPTYNEQFF. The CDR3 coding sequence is TGTGCCAGTAGTTTCCCGGACAGGGGCCCAACCTACAATGAGCAGTTCTTC.

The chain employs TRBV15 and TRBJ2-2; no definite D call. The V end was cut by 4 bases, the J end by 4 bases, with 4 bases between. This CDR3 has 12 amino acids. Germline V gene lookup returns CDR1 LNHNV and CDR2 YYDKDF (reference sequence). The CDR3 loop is CATSTSTGELFF. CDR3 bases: TGTGCCACCAGCACAAGCACCGGGGAGCTGTTTTTT.

CDR3 nucleotides: TGTGCCAGTAGTATCGGACAGGGGGCGAGAGATACGCAGTATTTT. It is translated as CASSIGQGARDTQYF. This sequence joins TRBV19 and TRBJ2-3; TRBD1 agrees at 11 bases. The CDR3 is made up of 15 amino acids. In germline, CDR1 is LNHDA, CDR2 SQIVND (reference sequence). V trimming: 3 bases; J trimming: 5 bases; junction bases outside the gene matches: 4.